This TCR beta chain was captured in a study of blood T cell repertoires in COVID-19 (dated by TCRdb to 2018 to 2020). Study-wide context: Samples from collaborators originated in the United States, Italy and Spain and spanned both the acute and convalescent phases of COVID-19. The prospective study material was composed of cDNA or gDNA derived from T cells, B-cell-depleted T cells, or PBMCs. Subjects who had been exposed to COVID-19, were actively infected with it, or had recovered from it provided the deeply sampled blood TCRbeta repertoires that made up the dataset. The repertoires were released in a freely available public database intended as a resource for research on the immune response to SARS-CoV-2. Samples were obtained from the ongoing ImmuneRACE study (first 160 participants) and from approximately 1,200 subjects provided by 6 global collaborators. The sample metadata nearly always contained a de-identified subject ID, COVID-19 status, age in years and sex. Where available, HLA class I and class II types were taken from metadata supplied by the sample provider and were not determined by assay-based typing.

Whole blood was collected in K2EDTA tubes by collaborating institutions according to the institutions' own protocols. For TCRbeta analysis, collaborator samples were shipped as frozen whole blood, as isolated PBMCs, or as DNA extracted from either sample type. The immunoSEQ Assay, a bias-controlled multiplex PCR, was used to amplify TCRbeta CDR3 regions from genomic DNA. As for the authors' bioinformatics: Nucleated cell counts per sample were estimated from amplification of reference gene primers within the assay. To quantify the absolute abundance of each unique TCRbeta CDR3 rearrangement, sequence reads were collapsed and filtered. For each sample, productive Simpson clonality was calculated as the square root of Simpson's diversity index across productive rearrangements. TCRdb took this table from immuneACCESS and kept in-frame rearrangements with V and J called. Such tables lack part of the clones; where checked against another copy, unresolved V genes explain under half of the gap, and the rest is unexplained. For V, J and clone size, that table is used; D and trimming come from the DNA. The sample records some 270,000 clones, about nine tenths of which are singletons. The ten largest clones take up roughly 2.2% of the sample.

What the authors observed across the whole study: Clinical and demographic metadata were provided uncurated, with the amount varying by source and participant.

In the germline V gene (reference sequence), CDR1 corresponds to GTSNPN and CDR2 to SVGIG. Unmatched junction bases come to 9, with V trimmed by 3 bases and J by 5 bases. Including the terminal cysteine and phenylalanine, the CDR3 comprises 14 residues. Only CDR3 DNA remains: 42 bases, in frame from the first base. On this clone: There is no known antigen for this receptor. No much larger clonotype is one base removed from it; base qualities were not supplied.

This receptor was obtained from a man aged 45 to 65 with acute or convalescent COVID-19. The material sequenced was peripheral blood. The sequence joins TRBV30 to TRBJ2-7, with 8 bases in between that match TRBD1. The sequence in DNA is TGTGCCTGGAGCTACAGGGGGATATTACACGAGCAGTACTTC. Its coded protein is CAWSYRGILHEQYF.